This T cell receptor beta chain was captured in a study of cytomegalovirus exposure and HLA in healthy donors. A multiplex PCR was run with 60 Vbeta primers and 13 Jbeta primers. Measured with immunoSEQ multiplex PCR; TCRdb has only the in-frame clones, and not every one. The data show tens of thousands of clones, over 75% seen once. All the people who gave samples were healthy bone marrow donors. As to this clone: The antigen remains unidentified.

There are 16 residues in the CDR3. CDR1 and CDR2 (germline): SQVTM, ANQGSEA. The V gene lost 1 base and the J gene lost 4 bases, with 17 bases spanning the gap. Findings and caveats of the study: TCR beta sequences reportedly predicted most subjects' HLA-A and HLA-B alleles accurately. Both high specificity and high sensitivity reportedly marked the classifier's diagnosis of cytomegalovirus status.

This chain links TRBV29-1 with TRBJ2-1; unclear D gene. The sample was PBMCs. The clonotype comes from a male donor in good health and CMV-seropositive. The CDR3 reads CSVEGAAQVQYNEQFF. CDR3 bases: TGCAGCGTTGAAGGTGCTGCGCAGGTACAATACAATGAGCAGTTCTTC.